This T cell receptor beta chain appears in the sequencing data of a study of CD8 T cells in Susac syndrome. Looking at the study overall: Clinical remission applied to under ten sequenced Susac syndrome patients, and roughly six had active disease. Patients with Susac syndrome had blood drawn and were at that point therapy-naive, on corticosteroids, or on intravenous immunoglobulin alone.

Germline CDR1 and CDR2: SGHDT and YYEEEE. Deletions cut 2 bases from V and 4 bases from J, with 12 bases between. CDR3 length equals 15 residues. Negative magnetic isolation gave CD8+ and CD4+ cells; FACS enriched CD8+ TEMRA. It was with random hexamers that 0.5 to 1 ug RNA was reverse transcribed. The amplification used immunoSEQ multiplex PCR on TCR beta CDR3; it spanned 54 Vbeta and 13 Jbeta. TCRdb itself ran the immunoSEQ multiplex PCR reads through MiXCR, one entry per CDR3 protein. The table lists approximately 150,000 distinct CDR3 sequences, approximately 94% of them singletons. The specimen was CD4+ T cells from PBMCs. The chain recombines TRBV5-6 with TRBJ2-2, with no clear D. This sequence originates from a human donor with Susac syndrome. The CDR3 sequence is CASSFTAAGTGELFF. Written as DNA, the CDR3 is TGTGCCAGCAGCTTTACGGCTGCCGGCACCGGGGAGCTGTTTTTT.